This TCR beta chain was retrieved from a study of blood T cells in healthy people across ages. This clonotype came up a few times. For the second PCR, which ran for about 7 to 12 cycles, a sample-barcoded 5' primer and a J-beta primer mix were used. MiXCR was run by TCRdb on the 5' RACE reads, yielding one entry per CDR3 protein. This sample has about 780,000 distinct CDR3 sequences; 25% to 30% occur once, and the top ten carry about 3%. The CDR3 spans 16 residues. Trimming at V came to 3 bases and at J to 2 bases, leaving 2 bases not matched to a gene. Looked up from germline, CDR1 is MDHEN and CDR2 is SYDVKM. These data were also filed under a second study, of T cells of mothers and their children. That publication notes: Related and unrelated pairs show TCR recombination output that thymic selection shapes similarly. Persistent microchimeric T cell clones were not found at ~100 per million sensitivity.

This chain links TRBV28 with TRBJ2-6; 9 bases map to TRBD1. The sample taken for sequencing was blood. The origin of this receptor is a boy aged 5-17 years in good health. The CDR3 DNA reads TGTGCCAGCAGTTTCTGGGACAGGGCTGGGGCCAACGTCCTGACTTTC. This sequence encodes CASSFWDRAGANVLTF.